The sample holds many counts of the clone carrying this TCR beta chain. The target antigen is unknown. The lymph nodes were axillary draining lymph nodes from breast cancer patients. MiXCR, applied by TCRdb to the multiplex PCR reads, yields one record per CDR3 protein. The sample lists 200,000 to 300,000 distinct CDR3 sequences, roughly 30% occurring once. The data were taken from a study of breast tumors, draining lymph nodes, adjacent tissues. Overall study findings and caveats: Tumor repertoires ranked between lymph nodes and nontumor tissue in diversity, with V and J gene preferences. Luminal-like breast cancer showed significantly higher tumor–nontumor repertoire similarity than basal-like. The data were judged consistent with most tumor T cells coming from lymph node and expanding in tumor.

In germline, CDR1 is SGHTS, CDR2 YDEGEE. The CDR3 is 15 residues long. V was trimmed by 1 base and J by 3 bases, leaving 12 bases between them. The chain has TRBV5-8 and TRBJ2-3; unclear D gene. The sequencing sample was made of axillary lymph node tissue. This receptor was obtained from a female donor with breast cancer. Some clones in this sample may be carry-over from other donors' samples. CDR3 DNA sequence: TGTGCCAGCAGCTTGACACGCCAGGCTACAGATACGCAGTATTTT. Translated, it gives CASSLTRQATDTQYF.